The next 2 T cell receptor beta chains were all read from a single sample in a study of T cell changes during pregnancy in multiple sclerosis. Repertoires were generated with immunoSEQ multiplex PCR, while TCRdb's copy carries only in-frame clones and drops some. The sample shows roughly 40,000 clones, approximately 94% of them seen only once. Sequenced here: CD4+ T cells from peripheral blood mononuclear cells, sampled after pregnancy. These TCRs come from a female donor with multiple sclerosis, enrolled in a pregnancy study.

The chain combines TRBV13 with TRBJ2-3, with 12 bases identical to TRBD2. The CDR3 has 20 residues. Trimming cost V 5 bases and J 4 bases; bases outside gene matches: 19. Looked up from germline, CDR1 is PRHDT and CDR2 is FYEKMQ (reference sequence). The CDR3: CASSRLPKDTSGGRADTQYF. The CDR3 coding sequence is TGTGCCAGCAGCCGACTACCCAAGGATACTAGCGGGGGGAGAGCAGATACGCAGTATTTT.

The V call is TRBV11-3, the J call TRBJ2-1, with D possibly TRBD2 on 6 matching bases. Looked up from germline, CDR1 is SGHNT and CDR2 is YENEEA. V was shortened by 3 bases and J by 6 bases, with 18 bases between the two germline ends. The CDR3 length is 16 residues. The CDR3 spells CASSLGVGGKFNEQFF. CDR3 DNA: TGTGCCAGCAGCTTGGGGGTCGGGGGAAAATTCAATGAGCAGTTCTTC.